The clone carrying this TCR beta chain has more than one count but fewer than ten. Trimming at V came to 2 bases and at J to 4 bases, leaving 4 bases not matched to a gene. The V gene's germline CDR1 is WNHNN and CDR2 SYGVQD (reference sequence). The CDR3 is made up of 15 amino acids. The entry originates in a study of blood T cell repertoires in COVID-19. Study at large: The United States, Italy and Spain provided the acute and convalescent COVID-19 samples. PBMCs, B-cell-depleted T cells, or T cells were the source of the cDNA or gDNA that made up the material.

In the source study's methods: Amplification with reference gene primers provided the estimates of nucleated cell counts. The repertoire was sequenced with immunoSEQ multiplex PCR; TCRdb's copy has only in-frame clones and lacks some. D and trimming come from the DNA, and the V and J calls and clone size come from that table. The repertoire holds around 99,000 clones, 84% seen once, with 4% to 5.5% in the top ten. This rearrangement joins TRBV10-1 to TRBJ2-7; 11 positions agree with TRBD2. Source material: peripheral blood. The sequence came from a human donor in a cohort sampled during active COVID-19. The CDR3 bases are TGCGCCAGCAGTGAGGAGGGACTAGCGGTTTACGAGCAGTACTTC. Protein: CASSEEGLAVYEQYF.